The present T cell receptor beta chain was sequenced within a study of OX40 agonist ivuxolimab in advanced cancers. In the study overall: Dose-escalation patients had hepatocellular carcinoma, melanoma, renal cell or head and neck cancer. The eligibility criteria allowed prior anti-PD-1, anti-PD-L1 or anti-CTLA-4 therapy, and around 38% had some. Three dose-escalation patients had partial responses: one with hepatocellular carcinoma and two with cutaneous melanoma.

On this clone itself: Mismatch with germline at one junction end may stem from a read error.

TCRdb keeps only in-frame clones here, not all; method: immunoSEQ multiplex PCR. The sample shows about 63,000 clones, 90% to 95% of them seen only once. This CDR3 comprises 15 residues. Per germline, CDR1 SEHNR and CDR2 FQNEAQ (reference sequence). Sequences were derived from CD4+ or CD8+ T cells sorted from blood, sampled in a trial of the OX40 agonist ivuxolimab. The chain links TRBV7-9 to TRBJ2-7, with D perhaps TRBD2 (6 bases). The receptor comes from an adult with an advanced solid tumor such as melanoma, head and neck, liver or kidney cancer. CDR3 region: CASSLGWEASHEQYF. The CDR3 DNA reads as TGTGCCAGCAGCTTAGGGTGGGAGGCCTCCCACGAGCAGTACTTC.